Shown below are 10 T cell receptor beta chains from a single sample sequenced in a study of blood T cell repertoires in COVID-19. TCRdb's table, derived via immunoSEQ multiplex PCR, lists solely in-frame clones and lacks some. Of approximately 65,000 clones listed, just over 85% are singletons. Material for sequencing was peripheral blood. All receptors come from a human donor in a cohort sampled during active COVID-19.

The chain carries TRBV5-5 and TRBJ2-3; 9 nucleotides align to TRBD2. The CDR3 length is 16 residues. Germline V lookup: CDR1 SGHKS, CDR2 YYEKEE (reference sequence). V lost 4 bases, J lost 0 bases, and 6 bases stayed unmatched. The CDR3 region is CASSTAGTSSTDTQYF. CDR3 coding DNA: TGTGCCAGCAGCACCGCCGGGACTAGCAGCACAGATACGCAGTATTTT.

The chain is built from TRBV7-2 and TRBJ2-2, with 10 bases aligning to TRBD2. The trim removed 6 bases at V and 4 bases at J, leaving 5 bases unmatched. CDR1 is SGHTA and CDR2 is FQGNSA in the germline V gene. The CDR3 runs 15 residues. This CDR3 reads CASRTGLAPTGELFF. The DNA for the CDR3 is TGTGCCAGCAGAACGGGACTAGCGCCCACCGGGGAGCTGTTTTTT.

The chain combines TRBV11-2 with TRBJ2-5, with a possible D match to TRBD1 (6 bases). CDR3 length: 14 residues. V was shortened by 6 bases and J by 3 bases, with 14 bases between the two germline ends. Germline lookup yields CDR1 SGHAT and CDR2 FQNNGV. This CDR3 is CASRKPGTKETQYF. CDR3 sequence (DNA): TGTGCCAGCAGGAAACCCGGGACAAAAGAGACCCAGTACTTC.

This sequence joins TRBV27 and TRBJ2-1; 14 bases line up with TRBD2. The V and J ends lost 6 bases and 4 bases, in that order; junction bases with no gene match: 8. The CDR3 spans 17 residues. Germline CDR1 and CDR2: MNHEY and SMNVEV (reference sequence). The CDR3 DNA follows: TGTGCCAGCAGAGGACTAGCGGGAGGAGGGAGATACAATGAGCAGTTCTTC. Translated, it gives CASRGLAGGGRYNEQFF.

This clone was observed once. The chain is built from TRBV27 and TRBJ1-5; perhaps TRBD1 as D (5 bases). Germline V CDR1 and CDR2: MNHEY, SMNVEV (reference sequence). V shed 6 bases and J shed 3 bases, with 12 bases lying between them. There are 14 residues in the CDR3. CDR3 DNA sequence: TGTGCCAGCAGGACCGCGGACAACAATCAGCCCCAGCATTTT. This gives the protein CASRTADNNQPQHF.

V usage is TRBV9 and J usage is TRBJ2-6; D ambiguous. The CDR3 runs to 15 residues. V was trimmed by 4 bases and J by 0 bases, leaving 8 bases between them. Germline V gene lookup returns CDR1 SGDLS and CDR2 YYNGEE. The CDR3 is CASSHGRSGANVLTF. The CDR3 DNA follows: TGTGCCAGCAGCCATGGGCGCTCTGGGGCCAACGTCCTGACTTTC.

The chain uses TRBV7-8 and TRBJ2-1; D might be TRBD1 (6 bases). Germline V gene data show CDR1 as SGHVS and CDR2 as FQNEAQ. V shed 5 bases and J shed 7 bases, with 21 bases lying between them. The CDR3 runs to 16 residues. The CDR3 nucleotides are TGTGCCAGCAGCAGACGGGACACAGGGCCTAAAAATGAGCAGTTCTTC. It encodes CASSRRDTGPKNEQFF.

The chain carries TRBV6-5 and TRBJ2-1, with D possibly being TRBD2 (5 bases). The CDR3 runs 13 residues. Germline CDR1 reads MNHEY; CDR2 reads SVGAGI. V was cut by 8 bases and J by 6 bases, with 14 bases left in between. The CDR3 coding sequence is TGTGCCAGCCGCATGGACTGGTCCAATGAGCAGTTCTTC. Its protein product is CASRMDWSNEQFF.

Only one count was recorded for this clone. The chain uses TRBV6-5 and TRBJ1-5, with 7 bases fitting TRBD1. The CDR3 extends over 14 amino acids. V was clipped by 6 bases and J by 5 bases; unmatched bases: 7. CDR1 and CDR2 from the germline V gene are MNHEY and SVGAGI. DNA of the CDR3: TGTGCCAGCAGGAGACAGGGAACGGATCAGCCCCAGCATTTT. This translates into CASRRQGTDQPQHF.

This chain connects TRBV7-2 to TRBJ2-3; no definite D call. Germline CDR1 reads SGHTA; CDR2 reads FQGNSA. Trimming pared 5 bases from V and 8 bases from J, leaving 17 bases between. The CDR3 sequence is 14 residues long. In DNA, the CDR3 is TGTGCCAGCAGCGCCCGTCTAGTAATTGCTACGCAGTATTTT. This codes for CASSARLVIATQYF.